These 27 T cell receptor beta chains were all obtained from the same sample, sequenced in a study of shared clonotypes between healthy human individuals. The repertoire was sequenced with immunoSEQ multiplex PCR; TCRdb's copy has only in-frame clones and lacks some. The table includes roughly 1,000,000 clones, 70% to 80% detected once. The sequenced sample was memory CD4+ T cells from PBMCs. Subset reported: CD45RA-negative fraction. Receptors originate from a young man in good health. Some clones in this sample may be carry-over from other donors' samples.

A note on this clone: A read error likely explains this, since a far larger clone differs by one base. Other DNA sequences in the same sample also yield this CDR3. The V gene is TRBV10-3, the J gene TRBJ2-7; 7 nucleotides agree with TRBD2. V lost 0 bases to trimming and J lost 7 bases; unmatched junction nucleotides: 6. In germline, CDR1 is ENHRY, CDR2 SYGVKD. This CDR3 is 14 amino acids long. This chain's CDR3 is CAISESGGRREQYF. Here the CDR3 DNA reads TGTGCCATCAGTGAGTCCGGCGGGAGACGAGAGCAGTACTTC.

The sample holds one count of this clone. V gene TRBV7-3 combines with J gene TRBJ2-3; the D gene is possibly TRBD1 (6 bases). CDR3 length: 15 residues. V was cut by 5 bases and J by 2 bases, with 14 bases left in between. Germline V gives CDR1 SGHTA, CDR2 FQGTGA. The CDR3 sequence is CASSIQGWVTDTQYF. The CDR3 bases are TGTGCCAGCAGCATACAGGGCTGGGTCACAGATACGCAGTATTTT.

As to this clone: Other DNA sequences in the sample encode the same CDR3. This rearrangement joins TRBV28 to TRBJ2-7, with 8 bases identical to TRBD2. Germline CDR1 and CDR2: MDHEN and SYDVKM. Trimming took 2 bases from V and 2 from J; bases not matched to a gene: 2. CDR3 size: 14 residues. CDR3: CASSLAGGPYEQYF. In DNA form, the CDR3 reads TGTGCCAGCAGTTTAGCGGGAGGCCCCTACGAGCAGTACTTC.

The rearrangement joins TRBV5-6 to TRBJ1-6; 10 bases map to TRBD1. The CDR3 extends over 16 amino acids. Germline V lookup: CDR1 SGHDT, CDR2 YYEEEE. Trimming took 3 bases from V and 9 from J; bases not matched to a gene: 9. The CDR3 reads CASSSMMGQGTSPLHF. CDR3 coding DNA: TGTGCCAGCAGCTCGATGATGGGACAGGGGACTTCACCCCTCCACTTT.

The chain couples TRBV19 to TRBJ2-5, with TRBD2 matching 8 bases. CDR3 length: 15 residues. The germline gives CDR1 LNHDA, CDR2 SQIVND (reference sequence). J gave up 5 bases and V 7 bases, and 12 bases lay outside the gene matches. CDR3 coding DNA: TGTGCCAGTACCTCCCGTGTGCTAGCGGGCGAGACCCAGTACTTC. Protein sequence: CASTSRVLAGETQYF.

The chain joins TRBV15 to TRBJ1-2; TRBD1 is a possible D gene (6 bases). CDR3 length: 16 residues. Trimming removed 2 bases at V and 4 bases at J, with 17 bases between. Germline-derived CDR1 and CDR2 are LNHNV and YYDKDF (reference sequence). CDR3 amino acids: CATSRKGGVRSYGYTF. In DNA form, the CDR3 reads TGTGCCACCAGCAGAAAGGGGGGGGTGCGGAGCTATGGCTACACCTTC.

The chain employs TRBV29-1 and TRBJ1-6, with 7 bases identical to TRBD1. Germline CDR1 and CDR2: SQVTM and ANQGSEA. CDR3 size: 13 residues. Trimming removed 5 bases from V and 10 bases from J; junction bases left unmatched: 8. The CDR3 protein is CSVLSGGSSPLHF. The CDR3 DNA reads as TGCAGCGTTTTGTCAGGGGGATCGTCACCCCTCCACTTT.

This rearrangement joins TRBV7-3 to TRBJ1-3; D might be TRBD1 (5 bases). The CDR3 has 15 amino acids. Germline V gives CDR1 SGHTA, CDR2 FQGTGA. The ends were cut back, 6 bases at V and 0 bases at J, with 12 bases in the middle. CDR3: CASSPQTVSGNTIYF. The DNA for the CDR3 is TGTGCCAGCAGTCCACAGACAGTCTCTGGAAACACCATATATTTT.

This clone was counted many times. As DNA, the CDR3 is TGCGCCAGCAGCCAAGACTCAAGGACGCAGAGGGGCGAGCAGTACTTC. Protein product: CASSQDSRTQRGEQYF. The rearrangement uses TRBV4-1 and TRBJ2-7; D is tentatively TRBD1 or TRBD2 (5 bases each). The germline V and J ends were trimmed by 0 bases and 6 bases, with 18 bases remaining between them. Per the germline V gene, CDR1 is MGHRA and CDR2 is YSYEKL. The CDR3 loop spans 16 amino acids.

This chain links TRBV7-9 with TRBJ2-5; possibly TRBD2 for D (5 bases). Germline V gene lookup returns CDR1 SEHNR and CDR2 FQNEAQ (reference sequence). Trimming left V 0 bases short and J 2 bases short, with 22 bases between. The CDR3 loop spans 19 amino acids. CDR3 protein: CASSLARISRGDLQETQYF. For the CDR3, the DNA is TGTGCCAGCAGCTTAGCTCGAATCTCCCGGGGAGACTTACAAGAGACCCAGTACTTC.

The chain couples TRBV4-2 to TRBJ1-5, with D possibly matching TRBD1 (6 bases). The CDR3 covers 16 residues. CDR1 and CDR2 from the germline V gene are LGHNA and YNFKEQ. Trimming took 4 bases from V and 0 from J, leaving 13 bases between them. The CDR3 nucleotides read TGTGCCAGCAGCCCGGCAACAGGGTATAGCAATCAGCCCCAGCATTTT. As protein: CASSPATGYSNQPQHF.

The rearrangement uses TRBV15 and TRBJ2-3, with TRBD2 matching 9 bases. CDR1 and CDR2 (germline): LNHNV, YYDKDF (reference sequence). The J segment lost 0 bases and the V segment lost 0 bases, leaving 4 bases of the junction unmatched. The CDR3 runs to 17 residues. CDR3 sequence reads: CATSRDGLAGSTDTQYF. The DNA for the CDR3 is TGTGCCACCAGCAGAGATGGTCTAGCGGGAAGCACAGATACGCAGTATTTT.

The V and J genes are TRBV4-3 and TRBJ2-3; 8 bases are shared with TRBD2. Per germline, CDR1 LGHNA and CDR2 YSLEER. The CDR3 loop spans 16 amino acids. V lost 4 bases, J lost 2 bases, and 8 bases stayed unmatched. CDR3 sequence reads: CASSPLAGGPTDTQYF. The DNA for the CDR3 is TGCGCCAGCAGCCCCCTAGCGGGTGGGCCCACAGATACGCAGTATTTT.

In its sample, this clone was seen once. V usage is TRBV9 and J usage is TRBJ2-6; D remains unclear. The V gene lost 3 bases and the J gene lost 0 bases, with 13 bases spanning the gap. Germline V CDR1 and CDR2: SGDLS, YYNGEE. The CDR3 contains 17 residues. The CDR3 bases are TGTGCCAGCAGCGGTAGACCGAGACCCTCTGGGGCCAACGTCCTGACTTTC. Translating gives CASSGRPRPSGANVLTF. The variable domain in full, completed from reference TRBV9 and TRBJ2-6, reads DSGVTQTPKHLITATGQRVTLRCSPRSGDLSVYWYQQSLDQGLQFLIQYYNGEERAKGNILERFSAQQFPDLHSELNLSSLELGDSALYFCASSGRPRPSGANVLTFGAGSRLTVL.

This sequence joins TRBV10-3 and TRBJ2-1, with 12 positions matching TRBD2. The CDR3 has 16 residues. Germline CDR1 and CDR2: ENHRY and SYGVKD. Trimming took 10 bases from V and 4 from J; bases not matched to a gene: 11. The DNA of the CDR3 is TGTGCCACCCGAGGACTAGCGGGACCAGAATACAATGAGCAGTTCTTC. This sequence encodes CATRGLAGPEYNEQFF.

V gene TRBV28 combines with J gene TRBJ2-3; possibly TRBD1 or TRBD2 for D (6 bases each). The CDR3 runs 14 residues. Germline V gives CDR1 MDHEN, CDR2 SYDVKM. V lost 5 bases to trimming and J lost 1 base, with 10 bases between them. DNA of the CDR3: TGTGCCAGCAGTCGGAGGGGGGGCACAGATACGCAGTATTTT. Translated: CASSRRGGTDTQYF.

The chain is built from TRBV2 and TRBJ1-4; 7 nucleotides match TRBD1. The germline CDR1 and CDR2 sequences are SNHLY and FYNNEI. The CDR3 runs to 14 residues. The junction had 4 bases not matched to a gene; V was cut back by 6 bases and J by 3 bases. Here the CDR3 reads CASSPDRSNEKLFF. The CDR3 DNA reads TGTGCCAGCAGCCCGGACAGGTCTAATGAAAAACTGTTTTTT.

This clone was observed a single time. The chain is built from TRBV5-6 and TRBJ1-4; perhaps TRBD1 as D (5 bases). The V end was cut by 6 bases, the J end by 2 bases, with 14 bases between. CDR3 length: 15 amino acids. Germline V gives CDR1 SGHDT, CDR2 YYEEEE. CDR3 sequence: CASIRAGDTNEKLFF. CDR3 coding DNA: TGTGCCAGCATCCGAGCGGGGGACACTAATGAAAAACTGTTTTTT.

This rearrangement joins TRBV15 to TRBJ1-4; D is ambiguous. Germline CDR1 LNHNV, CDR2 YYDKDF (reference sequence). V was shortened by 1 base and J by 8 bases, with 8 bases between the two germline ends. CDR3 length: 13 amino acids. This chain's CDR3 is CATSRGEGEKLFF. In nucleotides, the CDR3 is TGTGCCACCAGCAGAGGGGAAGGAGAAAAACTGTTTTTT.

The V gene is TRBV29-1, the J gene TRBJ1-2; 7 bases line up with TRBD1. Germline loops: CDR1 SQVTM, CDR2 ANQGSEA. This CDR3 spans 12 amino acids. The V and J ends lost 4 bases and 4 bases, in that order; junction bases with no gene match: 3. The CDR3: CSVGTGPYGYTF. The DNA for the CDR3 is TGCAGCGTTGGGACAGGTCCCTATGGCTACACCTTC. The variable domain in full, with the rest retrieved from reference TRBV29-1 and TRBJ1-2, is SAVISQKPSRDICQRGTSLTIQCQVDSQVTMMFWYRQQPGQSLTLIATANQGSEATYESGFVIDKFPISRPNLTFSTLTVSNMSPEDSSIYLCSVGTGPYGYTFGSGTRLTVV.

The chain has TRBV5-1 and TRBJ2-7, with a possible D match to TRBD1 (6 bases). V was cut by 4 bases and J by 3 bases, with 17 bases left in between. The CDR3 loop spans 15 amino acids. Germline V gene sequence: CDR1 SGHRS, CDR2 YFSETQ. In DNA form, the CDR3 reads TGCGCCAGCAGCGAAAACAGGGCCGAGAGCTACGAGCAGTACTTC. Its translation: CASSENRAESYEQYF.

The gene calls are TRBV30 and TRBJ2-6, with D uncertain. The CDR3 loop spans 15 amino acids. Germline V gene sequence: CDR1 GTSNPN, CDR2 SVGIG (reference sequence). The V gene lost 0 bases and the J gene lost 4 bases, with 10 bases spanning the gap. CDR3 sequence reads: CAWSVSPVGANVLTF. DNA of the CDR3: TGTGCCTGGAGTGTATCACCGGTAGGGGCCAACGTCCTGACTTTC.

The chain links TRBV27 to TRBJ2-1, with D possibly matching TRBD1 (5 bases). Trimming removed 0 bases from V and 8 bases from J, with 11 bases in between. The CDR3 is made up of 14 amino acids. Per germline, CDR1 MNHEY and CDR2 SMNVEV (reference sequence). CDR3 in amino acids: CASSLSGIRDEQFF. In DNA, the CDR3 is TGTGCCAGCAGTTTATCGGGTATCAGGGATGAGCAGTTCTTC.

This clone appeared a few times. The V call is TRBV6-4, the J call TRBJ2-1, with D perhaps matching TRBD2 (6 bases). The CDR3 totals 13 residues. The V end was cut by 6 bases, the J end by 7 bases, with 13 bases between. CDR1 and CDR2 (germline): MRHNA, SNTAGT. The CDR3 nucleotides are TGTGCCAGCAGGGACACTAGCAAGAATGAGCAGTTCTTC. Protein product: CASRDTSKNEQFF.

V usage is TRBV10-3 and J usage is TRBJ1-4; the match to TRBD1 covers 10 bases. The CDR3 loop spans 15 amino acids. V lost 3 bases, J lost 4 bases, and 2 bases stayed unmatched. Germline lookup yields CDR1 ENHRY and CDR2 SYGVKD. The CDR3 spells CAISDRDRGNEKLFF. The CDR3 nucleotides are TGTGCCATCAGTGACCGGGACAGGGGTAATGAAAAACTGTTTTTT.

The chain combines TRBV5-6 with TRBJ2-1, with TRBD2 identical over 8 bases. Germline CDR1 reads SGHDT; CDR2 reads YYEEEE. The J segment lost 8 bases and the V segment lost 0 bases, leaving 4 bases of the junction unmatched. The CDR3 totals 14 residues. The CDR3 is CASSLVGLEDEQFF. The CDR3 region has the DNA TGTGCCAGCAGCTTGGTGGGACTAGAGGATGAGCAGTTCTTC.

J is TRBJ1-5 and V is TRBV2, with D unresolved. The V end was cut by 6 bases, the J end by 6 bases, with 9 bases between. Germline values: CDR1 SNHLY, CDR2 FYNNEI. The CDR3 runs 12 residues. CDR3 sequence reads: CASREIGQPQHF. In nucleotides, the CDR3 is TGTGCCAGCAGAGAGATTGGTCAGCCCCAGCATTTT.